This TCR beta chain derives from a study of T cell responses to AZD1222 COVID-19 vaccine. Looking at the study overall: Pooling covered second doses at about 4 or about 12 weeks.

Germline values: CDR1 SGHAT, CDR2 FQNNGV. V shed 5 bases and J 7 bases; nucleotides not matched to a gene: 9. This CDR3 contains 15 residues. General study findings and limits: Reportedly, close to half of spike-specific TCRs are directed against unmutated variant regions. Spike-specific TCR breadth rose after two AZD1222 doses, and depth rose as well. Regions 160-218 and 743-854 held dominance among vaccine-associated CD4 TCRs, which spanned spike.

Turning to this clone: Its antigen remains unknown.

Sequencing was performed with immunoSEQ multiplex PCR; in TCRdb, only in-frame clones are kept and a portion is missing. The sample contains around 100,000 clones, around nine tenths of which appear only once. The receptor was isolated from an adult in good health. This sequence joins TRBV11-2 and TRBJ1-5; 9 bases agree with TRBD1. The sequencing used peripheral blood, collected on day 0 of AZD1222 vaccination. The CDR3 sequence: CASSPGQGRSQPQHF. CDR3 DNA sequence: TGTGCCAGCAGCCCAGGACAGGGGAGAAGCCAGCCCCAGCATTTT.